This is a list of T cell receptor beta chains from one sample in a study of blood T cell repertoires in COVID-19. Sequencing was performed with immunoSEQ multiplex PCR; in TCRdb, only in-frame clones are kept and a portion is missing. The sample has under 300,000 clones, approximately 82% seen once. Sequencing was done on a sample of peripheral blood. The source is a woman older than 75 with active or convalescent COVID-19. Both conserved end residues are part of each CDR3. Fields, in order: J gene, D gene, V gene, clone size, CDR3 protein, CDR3 DNA. A D gene is named only where the DNA matches it firmly. The size field is filled for only some rows; it gives once, few, many or a size class.

j_gene: TRBJ2-1
d_gene: TRBD2
v_gene: TRBV29-1
abundance: NA
CDR3aa: CSVQGSGGYNEQFF
CDR3nt: TGCAGCGTTCAAGGGAGCGGGGGCTACAATGAGCAGTTCTTC

j_gene: TRBJ1-1
d_gene: NA
v_gene: TRBV2
abundance: NA
CDR3aa: CASSDWGNTEAFF
CDR3nt: TGTGCCAGCAGTGATTGGGGCAACACTGAAGCTTTCTTT

j_gene: TRBJ1-1
d_gene: NA
v_gene: TRBV10-3
abundance: few
CDR3aa: CAISERGNTEAFF
CDR3nt: TGTGCCATCAGTGAAAGAGGGAACACTGAAGCTTTCTTT

j_gene: TRBJ1-1
d_gene: TRBD1
v_gene: TRBV5-5
abundance: NA
CDR3aa: CASSLDGQGNTEAFF
CDR3nt: TGTGCCAGCAGCTTGGACGGACAGGGAAACACTGAAGCTTTCTTT

j_gene: TRBJ2-6
d_gene: NA
v_gene: TRBV28
abundance: NA
CDR3aa: CASSVRYSGANVLTF
CDR3nt: TGTGCCAGCAGTGTCCGGTACTCTGGGGCCAACGTCCTGACTTTC

j_gene: TRBJ2-1
d_gene: TRBD1
v_gene: TRBV7-6
abundance: NA
CDR3aa: CASSGRDRDYSYNEQFF
CDR3nt: TGTGCCAGCAGCGGCCGGGACAGGGACTACTCCTACAATGAGCAGTTCTTC

j_gene: TRBJ1-4
d_gene: NA
v_gene: TRBV7-4
abundance: few
CDR3aa: CASSSFARRDRGEKLFF
CDR3nt: TGTGCCAGCAGCTCCTTTGCGCGACGCGATCGGGGAGAAAAACTGTTTTTT

j_gene: TRBJ2-7
d_gene: TRBD2
v_gene: TRBV5-1
abundance: NA
CDR3aa: CASSLATSGSKSYEQYF
CDR3nt: TGCGCCAGCAGCTTGGCCACTAGCGGGAGTAAGTCCTACGAGCAGTACTTC

j_gene: TRBJ2-1
d_gene: TRBD2
v_gene: TRBV20-1
abundance: NA
CDR3aa: CSASGGLAGVPPNEQFF
CDR3nt: TGCAGTGCTAGTGGGGGACTAGCGGGAGTCCCCCCCAATGAGCAGTTCTTC

j_gene: TRBJ1-2
d_gene: NA
v_gene: TRBV1
abundance: NA
CDR3aa: CTSSQKGGRGYYGYTF
CDR3nt: TGCACCAGCAGCCAAAAAGGGGGTCGGGGTTACTATGGCTACACCTTC

j_gene: TRBJ2-7
d_gene: NA
v_gene: TRBV29-1
abundance: NA
CDR3aa: CSAGAGPYEQYF
CDR3nt: TGCAGCGCTGGGGCAGGGCCCTACGAGCAGTACTTC

j_gene: TRBJ2-7
d_gene: NA
v_gene: TRBV3-1/TRBV3-2
abundance: NA
CDR3aa: CASSSAYEQYF
CDR3nt: TGTGCCAGCAGCTCAGCCTACGAGCAGTACTTC

j_gene: TRBJ2-7
d_gene: TRBD1
v_gene: TRBV6-5
abundance: NA
CDR3aa: CASNRDRDYEQYF
CDR3nt: TGTGCCAGCAACCGGGACAGGGACTACGAGCAGTACTTC

j_gene: TRBJ2-1
d_gene: NA
v_gene: TRBV12-3/TRBV12-4
abundance: NA
CDR3aa: CASRKPPREQFF
CDR3nt: TGTGCCAGCAGAAAACCCCCCAGGGAGCAGTTCTTC

j_gene: TRBJ2-1
d_gene: TRBD2
v_gene: TRBV2
abundance: NA
CDR3aa: CASSPLRESEQFF
CDR3nt: TGTGCCAGCAGCCCTTTGCGGGAGAGTGAGCAGTTCTTC

j_gene: TRBJ1-1
d_gene: NA
v_gene: TRBV18
abundance: few
CDR3aa: CASSRRTVNTEAFF
CDR3nt: TGTGCCAGCTCACGTCGGACAGTGAACACTGAAGCTTTCTTT

j_gene: TRBJ2-1
d_gene: TRBD2
v_gene: TRBV3-1/TRBV3-2
abundance: once
CDR3aa: CASSGRLAGGWSNEQFF
CDR3nt: TGTGCCAGCAGCGGTCGACTAGCGGGGGGATGGAGCAATGAGCAGTTCTTC

j_gene: TRBJ2-3
d_gene: TRBD2
v_gene: TRBV6-6
abundance: once
CDR3aa: CASSRTSGVILTSDTQYF
CDR3nt: TGTGCCAGCAGTCGGACTAGCGGGGTGATCTTGACATCAGATACGCAGTATTTT

j_gene: TRBJ1-2
d_gene: TRBD1
v_gene: TRBV5-1
abundance: NA
CDR3aa: CASSPTGEEGYTF
CDR3nt: TGCGCCAGCAGCCCGACAGGGGAGGAGGGCTACACCTTC

j_gene: TRBJ1-1
d_gene: NA
v_gene: TRBV11-2
abundance: NA
CDR3aa: CASSLNREGAFF
CDR3nt: TGTGCCAGCAGCTTAAACAGGGAGGGAGCTTTCTTT

j_gene: TRBJ2-7
d_gene: NA
v_gene: TRBV27
abundance: NA
CDR3aa: CASSLRAGFSYEQYF
CDR3nt: TGTGCCAGCAGTTTAAGGGCAGGGTTCTCCTACGAGCAGTACTTC

j_gene: TRBJ1-2
d_gene: NA
v_gene: TRBV5-4
abundance: NA
CDR3aa: CASSIGSGGQGNYGYTF
CDR3nt: TGTGCCAGCAGCATTGGTAGCGGGGGGCAAGGGAACTATGGCTACACCTTC

j_gene: TRBJ2-7
d_gene: NA
v_gene: TRBV2
abundance: NA
CDR3aa: CASSERFLSSYEQYF
CDR3nt: TGTGCCAGCAGTGAACGGTTTCTTAGCTCCTACGAGCAGTACTTC

j_gene: TRBJ2-7
d_gene: TRBD1
v_gene: TRBV6-5
abundance: once
CDR3aa: CASRRDRGSYEQYF
CDR3nt: TGTGCCAGCAGGAGGGACAGGGGCTCCTACGAGCAGTACTTC

j_gene: TRBJ1-4
d_gene: NA
v_gene: TRBV7-8
abundance: NA
CDR3aa: CASSRTGSNEKLFF
CDR3nt: TGTGCCAGCAGCCGTACAGGATCTAATGAAAAACTGTTTTTT

j_gene: TRBJ1-5
d_gene: NA
v_gene: TRBV20-1
abundance: once
CDR3aa: CSASKVAGDQPQHF
CDR3nt: TGCAGTGCTAGTAAGGTCGCAGGGGACCAGCCCCAGCATTTT

j_gene: TRBJ1-4
d_gene: TRBD1
v_gene: TRBV5-4
abundance: NA
CDR3aa: CASSPDRINEKLFF
CDR3nt: TGTGCCAGCAGCCCGGACAGGATAAATGAAAAACTGTTTTTT

j_gene: TRBJ2-5
d_gene: NA
v_gene: TRBV19
abundance: NA
CDR3aa: CASSGQIQETQYF
CDR3nt: TGTGCCAGTTCCGGTCAAATCCAAGAGACCCAGTACTTC

j_gene: TRBJ2-2
d_gene: NA
v_gene: TRBV5-6
abundance: NA
CDR3aa: CASSLRVGTGELFF
CDR3nt: TGTGCCAGCAGCCTCAGGGTTGGCACCGGGGAGCTGTTTTTT

j_gene: TRBJ1-4
d_gene: NA
v_gene: TRBV28
abundance: NA
CDR3aa: CASLGAGDEKLFF
CDR3nt: TGTGCCAGCTTGGGGGCAGGAGATGAAAAACTGTTTTTT

j_gene: TRBJ2-4
d_gene: TRBD2
v_gene: TRBV12-5
abundance: NA
CDR3aa: CASGLNPGGSTKNIQYF
CDR3nt: TGTGCTAGTGGTTTGAACCCGGGAGGGTCAACCAAAAACATTCAGTACTTC

j_gene: TRBJ2-1
d_gene: NA
v_gene: TRBV5-1
abundance: NA
CDR3aa: CASSLGGPYEQFF
CDR3nt: TGCGCCAGCAGCTTGGGAGGCCCGTATGAGCAGTTCTTC

j_gene: TRBJ2-7
d_gene: NA
v_gene: TRBV30
abundance: few
CDR3aa: CAWRQGRGYEQYF
CDR3nt: TGTGCCTGGAGGCAGGGTAGAGGCTACGAGCAGTACTTC

j_gene: TRBJ1-1
d_gene: TRBD1
v_gene: TRBV27
abundance: NA
CDR3aa: CASRRQGYRDTEAFF
CDR3nt: TGTGCCAGCAGAAGACAGGGTTATCGGGACACTGAAGCTTTCTTT

j_gene: TRBJ2-7
d_gene: TRBD2
v_gene: TRBV28
abundance: NA
CDR3aa: CASSSQGEGLVYEQYF
CDR3nt: TGTGCCAGCAGTTCCCAAGGGGAGGGGTTAGTCTACGAGCAGTACTTC

j_gene: TRBJ2-5
d_gene: NA
v_gene: TRBV20-1
abundance: NA
CDR3aa: CSAAGQETQYF
CDR3nt: TGCAGTGCGGCGGGACAAGAGACCCAGTACTTC

j_gene: TRBJ2-3
d_gene: NA
v_gene: TRBV28
abundance: NA
CDR3aa: CASTAQGIRTDTQYF
CDR3nt: TGTGCCAGCACCGCCCAGGGAATACGGACAGATACGCAGTATTTT

j_gene: TRBJ1-4
d_gene: NA
v_gene: TRBV7-7
abundance: NA
CDR3aa: CASSPGGPANEKLFF
CDR3nt: TGTGCCAGCAGCCCCGGGGGGCCGGCTAATGAAAAACTGTTTTTT

j_gene: TRBJ2-7
d_gene: NA
v_gene: TRBV6-5
abundance: NA
CDR3aa: CASRRGTYYEQYF
CDR3nt: TGTGCCAGCAGGAGAGGGACTTACTACGAGCAGTACTTC

j_gene: TRBJ1-2
d_gene: NA
v_gene: TRBV10-3
abundance: NA
CDR3aa: CAISESVKGGNYGYTF
CDR3nt: TGTGCCATCAGTGAGTCGGTTAAGGGGGGGAACTATGGCTACACCTTC

j_gene: TRBJ2-1
d_gene: TRBD2
v_gene: TRBV29-1
abundance: NA
CDR3aa: CSVENDFAGDNEQFF
CDR3nt: TGCAGCGTTGAGAATGACTTTGCGGGAGACAATGAGCAGTTCTTC

j_gene: TRBJ1-1
d_gene: TRBD1
v_gene: TRBV6-5
abundance: few
CDR3aa: CASSYGTGGINTEAFF
CDR3nt: TGTGCCAGCAGTTATGGGACAGGGGGAATTAACACTGAAGCTTTCTTT

j_gene: TRBJ2-1
d_gene: TRBD2
v_gene: TRBV28
abundance: NA
CDR3aa: CASSLRAGDKFF
CDR3nt: TGTGCCAGCAGTTTGAGAGCGGGGGATAAGTTCTTC

j_gene: TRBJ2-3
d_gene: TRBD1
v_gene: TRBV5-1
abundance: NA
CDR3aa: CASSPRGQTDTQYF
CDR3nt: TGCGCCAGCAGCCCTAGGGGGCAAACAGATACGCAGTATTTT

j_gene: TRBJ1-3
d_gene: NA
v_gene: TRBV2
abundance: once
CDR3aa: CASSESGGNTIYF
CDR3nt: TGTGCCAGCAGTGAATCCGGGGGAAACACCATATATTTT

j_gene: TRBJ2-1
d_gene: TRBD2
v_gene: TRBV7-2
abundance: NA
CDR3aa: CASSFSGGTYNEQFF
CDR3nt: TGTGCCAGCAGCTTTAGCGGGGGGACCTACAATGAGCAGTTCTTC

j_gene: TRBJ2-7
d_gene: TRBD1
v_gene: TRBV15
abundance: NA
CDR3aa: CATSRGADRVHEQYF
CDR3nt: TGTGCCACCAGCAGGGGGGCTGACAGGGTCCACGAGCAGTACTTC

j_gene: TRBJ2-1
d_gene: NA
v_gene: TRBV6-5
abundance: NA
CDR3aa: CASSHRGRMEQFF
CDR3nt: TGTGCCAGCAGCCACCGGGGGAGGATGGAGCAGTTCTTC

j_gene: TRBJ1-1
d_gene: NA
v_gene: TRBV2
abundance: NA
CDR3aa: CASSAGINTEAFF
CDR3nt: TGTGCCAGCAGCGCAGGGATAAACACTGAAGCTTTCTTT

j_gene: TRBJ1-1
d_gene: TRBD1
v_gene: TRBV5-4
abundance: NA
CDR3aa: CASSLVGQENTEAFF
CDR3nt: TGTGCCAGCAGCTTGGTGGGACAGGAGAACACTGAAGCTTTCTTT

j_gene: TRBJ2-1
d_gene: NA
v_gene: TRBV6-1
abundance: NA
CDR3aa: CASSDLGQTNEQFF
CDR3nt: TGTGCCAGCAGTGATCTGGGACAAACTAATGAGCAGTTCTTC

j_gene: TRBJ1-4
d_gene: NA
v_gene: TRBV19
abundance: once
CDR3aa: CASSPYRTATNEKLFF
CDR3nt: TGTGCCAGTAGTCCTTACCGGACAGCAACTAATGAAAAACTGTTTTTT

j_gene: TRBJ2-5
d_gene: NA
v_gene: TRBV7-9
abundance: NA
CDR3aa: CASSFMGVEETQYF
CDR3nt: TGTGCCAGCAGCTTCATGGGAGTTGAAGAGACCCAGTACTTC

j_gene: TRBJ2-7
d_gene: TRBD2
v_gene: TRBV3-1/TRBV3-2
abundance: NA
CDR3aa: CASSQGLASGRAYEQYF
CDR3nt: TGTGCCAGCAGCCAAGGGTTGGCTAGCGGGAGGGCCTACGAGCAGTACTTC

j_gene: TRBJ1-1
d_gene: NA
v_gene: TRBV11-2
abundance: once
CDR3aa: CASSAITPGYTEAFF
CDR3nt: TGTGCCAGCAGCGCAATCACCCCGGGATACACTGAAGCTTTCTTT

j_gene: TRBJ2-7
d_gene: NA
v_gene: TRBV28
abundance: NA
CDR3aa: CASSLLVSPKTLYEQYF
CDR3nt: TGTGCCAGCAGCCTCCTGGTCTCCCCGAAGACACTTTACGAGCAGTACTTC

j_gene: TRBJ2-2
d_gene: NA
v_gene: TRBV5-1
abundance: NA
CDR3aa: CASSFPSAGELFF
CDR3nt: TGCGCCAGCAGCTTTCCGTCGGCCGGGGAGCTGTTTTTT

j_gene: TRBJ1-2
d_gene: TRBD1
v_gene: TRBV5-1
abundance: NA
CDR3aa: CASSSEPGQGSYGYTF
CDR3nt: TGCGCCAGCAGCTCTGAACCGGGACAGGGATCCTATGGCTACACCTTC

j_gene: TRBJ2-1
d_gene: TRBD1
v_gene: TRBV30
abundance: NA
CDR3aa: CAWNRDRRYNEQFF
CDR3nt: TGTGCCTGGAATCGGGACAGGAGATACAATGAGCAGTTCTTC